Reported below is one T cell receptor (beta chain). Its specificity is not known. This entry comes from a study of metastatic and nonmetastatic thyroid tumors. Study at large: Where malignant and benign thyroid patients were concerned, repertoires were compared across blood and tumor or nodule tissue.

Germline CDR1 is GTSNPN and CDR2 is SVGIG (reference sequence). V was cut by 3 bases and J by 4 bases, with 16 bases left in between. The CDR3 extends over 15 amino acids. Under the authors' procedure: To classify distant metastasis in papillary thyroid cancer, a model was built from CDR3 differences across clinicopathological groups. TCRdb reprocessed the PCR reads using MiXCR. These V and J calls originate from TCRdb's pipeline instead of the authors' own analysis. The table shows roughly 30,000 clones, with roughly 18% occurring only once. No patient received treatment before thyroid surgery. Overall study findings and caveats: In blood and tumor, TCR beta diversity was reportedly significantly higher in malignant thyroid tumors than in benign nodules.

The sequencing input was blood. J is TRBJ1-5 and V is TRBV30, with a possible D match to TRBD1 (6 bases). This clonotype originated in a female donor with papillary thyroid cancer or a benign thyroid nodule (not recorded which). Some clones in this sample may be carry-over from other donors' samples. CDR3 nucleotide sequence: TGTGCCTGGAGCGGGGGGCGATTGGAGAATCAGCCCCAGCATTTT. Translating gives CAWSGGRLENQPQHF.